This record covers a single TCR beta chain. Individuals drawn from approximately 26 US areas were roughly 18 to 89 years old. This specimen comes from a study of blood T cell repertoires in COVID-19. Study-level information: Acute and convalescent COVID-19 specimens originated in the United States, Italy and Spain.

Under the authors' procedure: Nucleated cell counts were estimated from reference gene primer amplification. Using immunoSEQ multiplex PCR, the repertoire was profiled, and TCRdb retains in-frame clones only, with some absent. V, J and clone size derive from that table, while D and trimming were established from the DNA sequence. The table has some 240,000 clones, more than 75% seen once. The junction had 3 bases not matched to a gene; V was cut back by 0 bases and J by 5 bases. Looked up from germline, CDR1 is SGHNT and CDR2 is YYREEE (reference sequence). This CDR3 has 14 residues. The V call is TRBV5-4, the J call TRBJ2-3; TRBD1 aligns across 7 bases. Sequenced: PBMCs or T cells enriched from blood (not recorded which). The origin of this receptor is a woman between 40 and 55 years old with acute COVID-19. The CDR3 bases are TGTGCCAGCAGCTTGGATCCAGGGGGAGATACGCAGTATTTT. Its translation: CASSLDPGGDTQYF. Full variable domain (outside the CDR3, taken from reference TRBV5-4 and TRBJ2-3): ETGVTQSPTHLIKTRGQQVTLRCSSQSGHNTVSWYQQALGQGPQFIFQYYREEENGRGNFPPRFSGLQFPNYSSELNVNALELDDSALYLCASSLDPGGDTQYFGPGTRLTVL.